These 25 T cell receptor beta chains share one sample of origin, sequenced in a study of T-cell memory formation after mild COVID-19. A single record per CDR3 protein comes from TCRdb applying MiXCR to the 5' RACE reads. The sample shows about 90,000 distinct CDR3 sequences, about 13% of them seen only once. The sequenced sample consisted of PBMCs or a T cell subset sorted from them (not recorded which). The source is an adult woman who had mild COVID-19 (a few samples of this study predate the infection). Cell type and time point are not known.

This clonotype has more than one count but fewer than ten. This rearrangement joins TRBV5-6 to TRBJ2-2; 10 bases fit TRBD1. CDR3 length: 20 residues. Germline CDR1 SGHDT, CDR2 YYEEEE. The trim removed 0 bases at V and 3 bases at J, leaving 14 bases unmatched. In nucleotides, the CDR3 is TGTGCCAGCAGCTTGGTAGGGGACAGGGGACTTATTTCTTACACCGGGGAGCTGTTTTTT. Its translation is CASSLVGDRGLISYTGELFF.

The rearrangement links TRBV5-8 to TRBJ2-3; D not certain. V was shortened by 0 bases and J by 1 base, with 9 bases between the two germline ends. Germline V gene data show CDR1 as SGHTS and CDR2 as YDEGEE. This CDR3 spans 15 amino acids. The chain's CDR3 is CASSLDSAGTDTQYF. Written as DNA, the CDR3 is TGTGCCAGCAGCTTGGACTCGGCCGGCACAGATACGCAGTATTTT. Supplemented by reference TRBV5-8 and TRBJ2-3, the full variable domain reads EAGVTQSPTHLIKTRGQQATLRCSPISGHTSVYWYQQALGLGLQFLLWYDEGEERNRGNFPPRFSGRQFPNYSSELNVNALELEDSALYLCASSLDSAGTDTQYFGPGTRLTVL.

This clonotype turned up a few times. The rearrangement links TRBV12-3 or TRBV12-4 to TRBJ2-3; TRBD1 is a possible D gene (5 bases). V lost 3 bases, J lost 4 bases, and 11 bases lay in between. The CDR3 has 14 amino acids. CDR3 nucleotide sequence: TGTGCCAGCAGTTTTGCAGGGTCCGCAGATACGCAGTATTTT. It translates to CASSFAGSADTQYF.

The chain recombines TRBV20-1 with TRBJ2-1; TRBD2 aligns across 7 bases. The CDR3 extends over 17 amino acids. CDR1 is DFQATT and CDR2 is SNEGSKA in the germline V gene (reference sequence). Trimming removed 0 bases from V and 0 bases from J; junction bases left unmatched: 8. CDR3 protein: CSAREGGPMDSYNEQFF. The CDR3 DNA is TGCAGTGCTAGAGAGGGAGGGCCCATGGACTCCTACAATGAGCAGTTCTTC.

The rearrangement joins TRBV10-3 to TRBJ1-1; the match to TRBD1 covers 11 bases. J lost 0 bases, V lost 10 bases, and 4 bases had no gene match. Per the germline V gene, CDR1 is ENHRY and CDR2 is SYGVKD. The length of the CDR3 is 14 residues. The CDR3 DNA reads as TGTGCCACCCGGGACAGGGGGATGAACACTGAAGCTTTCTTT. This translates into CATRDRGMNTEAFF.

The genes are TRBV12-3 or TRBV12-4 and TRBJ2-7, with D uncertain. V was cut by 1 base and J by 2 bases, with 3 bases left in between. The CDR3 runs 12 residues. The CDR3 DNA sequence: TGTGCCAGCAGTTTAGAGACCTACGAGCAGTACTTC. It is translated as CASSLETYEQYF.

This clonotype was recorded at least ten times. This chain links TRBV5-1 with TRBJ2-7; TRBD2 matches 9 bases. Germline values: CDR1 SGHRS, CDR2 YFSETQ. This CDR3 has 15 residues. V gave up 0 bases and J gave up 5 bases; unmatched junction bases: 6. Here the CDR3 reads CASSLGPGLANEQYF. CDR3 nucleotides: TGCGCCAGCAGCTTGGGACCGGGACTAGCAAACGAGCAGTACTTC.

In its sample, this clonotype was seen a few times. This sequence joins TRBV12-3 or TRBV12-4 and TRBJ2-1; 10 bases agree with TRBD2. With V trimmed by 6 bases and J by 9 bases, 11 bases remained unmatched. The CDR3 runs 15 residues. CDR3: CASRVSGGAGFEQFF. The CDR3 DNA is TGTGCCAGCAGGGTGAGCGGGGGGGCTGGCTTTGAGCAGTTCTTC.

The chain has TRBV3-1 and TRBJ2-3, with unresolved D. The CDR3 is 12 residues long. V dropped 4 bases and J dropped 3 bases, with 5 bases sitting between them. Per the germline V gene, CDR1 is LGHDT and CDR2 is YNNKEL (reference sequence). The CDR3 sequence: CASSRETDTQYF. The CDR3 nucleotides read TGTGCCAGCAGCCGTGAAACAGATACGCAGTATTTT.

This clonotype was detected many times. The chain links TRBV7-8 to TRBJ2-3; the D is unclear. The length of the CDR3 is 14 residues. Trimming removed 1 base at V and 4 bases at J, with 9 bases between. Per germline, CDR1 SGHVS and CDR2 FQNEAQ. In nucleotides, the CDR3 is TGTGCCAGCAGCTTAGAAGCCCAACCAGATACGCAGTATTTT. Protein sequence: CASSLEAQPDTQYF.

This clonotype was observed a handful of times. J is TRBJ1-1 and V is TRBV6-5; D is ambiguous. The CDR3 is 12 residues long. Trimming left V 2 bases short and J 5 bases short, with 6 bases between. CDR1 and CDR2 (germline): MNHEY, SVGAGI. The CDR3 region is CASSYGETEAFF. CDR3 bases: TGTGCCAGCAGTTACGGGGAAACTGAAGCTTTCTTT.

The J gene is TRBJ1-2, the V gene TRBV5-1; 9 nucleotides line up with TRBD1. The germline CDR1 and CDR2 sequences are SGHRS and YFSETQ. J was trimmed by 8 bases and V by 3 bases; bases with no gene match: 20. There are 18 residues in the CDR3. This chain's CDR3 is CASSSPRDRALTSEGYTF. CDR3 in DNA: TGCGCCAGCAGCTCGCCGCGGGACAGGGCTTTGACATCAGAGGGCTACACCTTC.

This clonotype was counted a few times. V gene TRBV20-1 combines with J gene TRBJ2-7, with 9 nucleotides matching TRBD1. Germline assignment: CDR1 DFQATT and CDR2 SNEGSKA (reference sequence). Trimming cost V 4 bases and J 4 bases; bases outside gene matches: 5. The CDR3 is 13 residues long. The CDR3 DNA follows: TGCAGTGCTAAAGGGACAGGGCGATACGAGCAGTACTTC. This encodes CSAKGTGRYEQYF.

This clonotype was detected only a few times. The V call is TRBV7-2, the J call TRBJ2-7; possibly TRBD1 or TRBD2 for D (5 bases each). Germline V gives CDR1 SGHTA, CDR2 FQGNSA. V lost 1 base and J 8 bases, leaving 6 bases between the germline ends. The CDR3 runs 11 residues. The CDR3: CASSLGGKQYF. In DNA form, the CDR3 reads TGTGCCAGCAGCTTAGGGGGGAAGCAGTACTTC.

CDR3 in amino acids: CASSPNLGGEQYF. In DNA form, the CDR3 reads TGTGCCAGCAGCCCTAACTTGGGGGGAGAGCAGTACTTC. The rearrangement links TRBV5-5 to TRBJ2-7, with D tentatively TRBD2 (6 bases). From germline, CDR1 is SGHKS and CDR2 YYEKEE (reference sequence). V was trimmed by 4 bases and J by 7 bases, leaving 15 bases between them. This CDR3 region has 13 residues. The variable domain in full, with the rest retrieved from reference TRBV5-5 and TRBJ2-7, is DAGVTQSPTHLIKTRGQQVTLRCSPISGHKSVSWYQQVLGQGPQFIFQYYEKEERGRGNFPDRFSARQFPNYSSELNVNALLLGDSALYLCASSPNLGGEQYFGPGTRLTVT.

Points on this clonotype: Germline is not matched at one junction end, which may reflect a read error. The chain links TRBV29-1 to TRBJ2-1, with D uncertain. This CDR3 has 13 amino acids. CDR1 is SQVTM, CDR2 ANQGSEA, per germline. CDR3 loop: CSTVGNSHNEQFF. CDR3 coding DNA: TGCAGCACCGTCGGAAACTCCCACAATGAGCAGTTCTTC.

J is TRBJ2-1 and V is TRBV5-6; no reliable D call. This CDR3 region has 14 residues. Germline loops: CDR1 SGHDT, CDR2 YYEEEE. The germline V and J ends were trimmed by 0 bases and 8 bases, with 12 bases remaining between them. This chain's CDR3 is CASSLGNSVYEQFF. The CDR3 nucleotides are TGTGCCAGCAGCTTGGGTAACTCCGTCTATGAGCAGTTCTTC.

The DNA for the CDR3 is TGCGCCAGCAGCCAAGTCTTGACAGAAGAAAATGAGCAGTTCTTC. Translation: CASSQVLTEENEQFF. The rearrangement joins TRBV4-1 to TRBJ2-1, with D possibly TRBD1 on 5 matching bases. This CDR3 contains 15 residues. CDR1 is MGHRA, CDR2 YSYEKL, per germline. Trimming left V 1 base short and J 7 bases short, with 14 bases between.

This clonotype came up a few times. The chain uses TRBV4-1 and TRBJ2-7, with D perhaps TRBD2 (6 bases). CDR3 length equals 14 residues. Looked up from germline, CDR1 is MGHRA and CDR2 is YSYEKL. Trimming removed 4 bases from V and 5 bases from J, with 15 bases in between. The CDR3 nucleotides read TGCGCCAGCAGCCCAGTGGGACCGGGGGACGAGCAGTACTTC. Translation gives CASSPVGPGDEQYF.

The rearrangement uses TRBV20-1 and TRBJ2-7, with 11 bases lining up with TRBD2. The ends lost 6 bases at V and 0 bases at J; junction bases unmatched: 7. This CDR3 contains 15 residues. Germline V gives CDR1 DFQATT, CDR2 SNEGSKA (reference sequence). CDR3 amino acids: CSAPDTSGSSYEQYF. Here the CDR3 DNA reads TGCAGTGCCCCAGATACTAGCGGGAGCTCCTACGAGCAGTACTTC.

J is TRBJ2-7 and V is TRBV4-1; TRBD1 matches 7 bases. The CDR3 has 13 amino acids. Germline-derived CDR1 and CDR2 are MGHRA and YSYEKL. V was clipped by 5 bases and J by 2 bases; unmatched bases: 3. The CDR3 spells CASSGTAAYEQYF. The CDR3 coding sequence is TGCGCCAGCAGCGGGACAGCAGCCTACGAGCAGTACTTC.

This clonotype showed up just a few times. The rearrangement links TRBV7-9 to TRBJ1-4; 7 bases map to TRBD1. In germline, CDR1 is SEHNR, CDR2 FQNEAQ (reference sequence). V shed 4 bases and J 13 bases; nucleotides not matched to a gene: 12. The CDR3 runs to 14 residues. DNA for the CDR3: TGTGCCAGCAGCTCGCCCACTCGGTCAGGGGGACTGTTTTTT. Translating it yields CASSSPTRSGGLFF.

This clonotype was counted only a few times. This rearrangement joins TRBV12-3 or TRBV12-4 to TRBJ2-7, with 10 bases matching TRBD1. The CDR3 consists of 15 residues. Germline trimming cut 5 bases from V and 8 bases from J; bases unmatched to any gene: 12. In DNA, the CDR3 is TGTGCCAGCAGTCACCGGGACAGGGGCCTGGATAAGCAGTACTTC. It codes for CASSHRDRGLDKQYF.

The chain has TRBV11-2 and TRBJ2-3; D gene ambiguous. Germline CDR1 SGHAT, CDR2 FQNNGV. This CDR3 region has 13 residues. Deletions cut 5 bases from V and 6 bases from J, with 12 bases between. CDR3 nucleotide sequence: TGTGCCAGCAGCCCCAGTTCACCGGATACGCAGTATTTT. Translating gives CASSPSSPDTQYF.

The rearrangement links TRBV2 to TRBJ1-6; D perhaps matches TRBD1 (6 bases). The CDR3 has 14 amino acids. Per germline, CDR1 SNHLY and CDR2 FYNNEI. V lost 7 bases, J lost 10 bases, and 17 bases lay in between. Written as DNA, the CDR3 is TGTGCCAGCAAGGAGGCAGGGGTGAAATCACCCCTCCACTTT. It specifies CASKEAGVKSPLHF.